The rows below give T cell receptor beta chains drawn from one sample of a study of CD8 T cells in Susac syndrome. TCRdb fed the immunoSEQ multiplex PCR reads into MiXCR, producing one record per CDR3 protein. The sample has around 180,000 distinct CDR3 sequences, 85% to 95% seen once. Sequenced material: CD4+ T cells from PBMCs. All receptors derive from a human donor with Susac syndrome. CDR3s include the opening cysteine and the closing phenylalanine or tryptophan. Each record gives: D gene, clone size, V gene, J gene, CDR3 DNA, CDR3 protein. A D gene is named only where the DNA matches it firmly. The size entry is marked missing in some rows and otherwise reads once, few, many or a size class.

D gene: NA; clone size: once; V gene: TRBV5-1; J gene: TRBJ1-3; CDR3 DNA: TGCGCCAGCAGCTTAACGGACAACTCTGGAAACACCATATATTTT; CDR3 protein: CASSLTDNSGNTIYF
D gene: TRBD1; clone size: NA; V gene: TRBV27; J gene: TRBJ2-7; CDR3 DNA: TGTGCCAGCAGTTTATCACGGGACAGGTGGTCCTACGAGCAGTACTTC; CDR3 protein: CASSLSRDRWSYEQYF
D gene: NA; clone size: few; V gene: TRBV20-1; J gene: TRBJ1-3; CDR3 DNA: TGCAGTGCTAGAGACAGGAGCTCTGGAAACACCATATATTTT; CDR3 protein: CSARDRSSGNTIYF
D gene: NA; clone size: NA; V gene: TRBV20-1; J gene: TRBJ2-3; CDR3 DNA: TGCAGTGCTAGCGGTTCCAGCTTCATAGATACGCAGTATTTT; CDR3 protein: CSASGSSFIDTQYF
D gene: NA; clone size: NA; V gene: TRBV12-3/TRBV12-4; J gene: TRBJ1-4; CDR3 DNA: TGTGCCAGCAGGCCGGGGGGAAGGGTTGAAAAACTGTTTTTT; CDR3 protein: CASRPGGRVEKLFF
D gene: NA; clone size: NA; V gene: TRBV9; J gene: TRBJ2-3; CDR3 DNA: TGTGCCAGCAGCGTAGGAGGGGGGGTTCCCCTCACAGATACGCAGTATTTT; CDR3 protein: CASSVGGGVPLTDTQYF
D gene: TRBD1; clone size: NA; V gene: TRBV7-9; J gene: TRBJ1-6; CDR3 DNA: TGTGCCAGCAGCCTCGACAGGGAATCACCCCTCCACTTT; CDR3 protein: CASSLDRESPLHF
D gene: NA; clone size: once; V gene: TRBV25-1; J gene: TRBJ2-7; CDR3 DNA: TGTGCCAGCAGGGCGTCCTACGAGCAGTACTTC; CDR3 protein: CASRASYEQYF
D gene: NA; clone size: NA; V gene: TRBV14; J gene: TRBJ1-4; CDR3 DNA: TGTGCCAGCAGCCCCCGGGGAGCCATTGTGGAAAAACTGTTTTTT; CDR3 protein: CASSPRGAIVEKLFF
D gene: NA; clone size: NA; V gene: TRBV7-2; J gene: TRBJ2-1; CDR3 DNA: TGTGCCAGCAGCTTAGACACCCGGTCTTACAATGAGCAGTTCTTC; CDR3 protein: CASSLDTRSYNEQFF
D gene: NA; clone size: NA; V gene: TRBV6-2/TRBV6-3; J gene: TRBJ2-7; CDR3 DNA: TGTGCCAGCAGTTCCTGGGACGGCTCCTACGAGCAGTACTTC; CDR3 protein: CASSSWDGSYEQYF
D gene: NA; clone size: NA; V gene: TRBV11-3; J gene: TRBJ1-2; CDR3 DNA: TGTGCCAGCAGCCGTAGTCCTCGGCCCTATGGCTACACCTTC; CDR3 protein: CASSRSPRPYGYTF
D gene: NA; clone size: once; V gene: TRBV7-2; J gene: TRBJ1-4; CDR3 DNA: TGTGCCAGCAGCCTGGGACAAAAAAGGGAAAAACTGTTTTTT; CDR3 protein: CASSLGQKREKLFF
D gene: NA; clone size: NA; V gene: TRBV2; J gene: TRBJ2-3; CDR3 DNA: TGTGCCAGCAGTGCGGCAGATACGCAGTATTTT; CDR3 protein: CASSAADTQYF
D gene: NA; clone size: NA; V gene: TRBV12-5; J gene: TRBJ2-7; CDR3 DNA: TGTGCTAGTGGTTCAACGTACGAGCAGTACTTC; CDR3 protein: CASGSTYEQYF
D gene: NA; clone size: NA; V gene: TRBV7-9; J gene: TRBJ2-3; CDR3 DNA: TGTGCCAGCAGCTTAGGACATCCTACAGATACGCAGTATTTT; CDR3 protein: CASSLGHPTDTQYF
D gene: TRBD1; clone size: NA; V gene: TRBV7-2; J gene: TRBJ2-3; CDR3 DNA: TGTGCCAGCAGCCCAGGGACAGGGTCGACGCAGTATTTT; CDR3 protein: CASSPGTGSTQYF
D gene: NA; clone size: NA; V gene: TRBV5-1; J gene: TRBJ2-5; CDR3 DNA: TGCGCCAGCAGCTCCCAGGGTTTCCAAGAGACCCAGTACTTC; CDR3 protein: CASSSQGFQETQYF
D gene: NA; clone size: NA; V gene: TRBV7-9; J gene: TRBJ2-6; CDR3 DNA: TGTGCCTCACCACGCGGTTCTGGGGCCAACGTCCTGACTTTC; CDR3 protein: CASPRGSGANVLTF
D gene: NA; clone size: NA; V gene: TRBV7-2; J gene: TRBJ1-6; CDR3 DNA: TGTGCCAGCAGCTTACTCGCATCCTATAATTCACCCCTCCACTTT; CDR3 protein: CASSLLASYNSPLHF
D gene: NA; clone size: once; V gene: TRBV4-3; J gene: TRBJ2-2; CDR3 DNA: TGCGCCAGCAGCCAAGATTTCGCCCCCCAGGGGATCTACACCGGGGAGCTGTTTTTT; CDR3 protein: CASSQDFAPQGIYTGELFF
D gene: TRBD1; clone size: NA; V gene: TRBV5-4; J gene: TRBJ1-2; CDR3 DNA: TGTGCCAGCAGCTTGGTGTCAGGGGGCGTCTATGGCTACACCTTC; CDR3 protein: CASSLVSGGVYGYTF
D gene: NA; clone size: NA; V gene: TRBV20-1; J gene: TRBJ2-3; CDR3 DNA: TGCAGTGCTAGCTTCGCCCCAGATACGCAGTATTTT; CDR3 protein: CSASFAPDTQYF
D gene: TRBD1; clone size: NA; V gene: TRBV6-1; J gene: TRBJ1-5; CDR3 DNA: TGTGCCAGCAGTCCCGCGGGACAGGGGGGACATCAGCCCCAGCATTTT; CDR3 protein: CASSPAGQGGHQPQHF
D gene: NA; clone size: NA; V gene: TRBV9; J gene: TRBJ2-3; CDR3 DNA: TGTGCCAGCAGCCAGAACGAAGGACAGCCAGATACGCAGTATTTT; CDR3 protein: CASSQNEGQPDTQYF
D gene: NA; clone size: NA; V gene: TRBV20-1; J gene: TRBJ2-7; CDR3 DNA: TGCAGTGCTAGAGATGGGGCATCCAGCTCCTACGAGCAGTACTTC; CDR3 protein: CSARDGASSSYEQYF
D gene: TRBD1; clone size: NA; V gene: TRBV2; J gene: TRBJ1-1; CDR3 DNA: TGTGCCAGCGTAGGACAGGGGGCTGCTGAAGCTTTCTTT; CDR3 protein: CASVGQGAAEAFF
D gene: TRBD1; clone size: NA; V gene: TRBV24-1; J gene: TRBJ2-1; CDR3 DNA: TGTGCCACCAGTGACCCGACAGGGGGCATTGAGCAGTTCTTC; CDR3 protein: CATSDPTGGIEQFF
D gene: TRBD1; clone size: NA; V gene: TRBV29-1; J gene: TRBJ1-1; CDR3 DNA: TGCAGCGTTGCAACCGACAGGGCGACTGAAGCTTTCTTT; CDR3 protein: CSVATDRATEAFF
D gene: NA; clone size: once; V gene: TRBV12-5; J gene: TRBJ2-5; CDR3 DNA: TGTGCTAGTGGTTTAGGGGGTGACTCAGGCGGGGAGACCCAGTACTTC; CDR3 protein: CASGLGGDSGGETQYF
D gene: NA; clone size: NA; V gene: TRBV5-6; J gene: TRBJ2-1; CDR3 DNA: TGTGCCAGCAGTCAAACCCAGAGCTCCTACAATGAGCAGTTCTTC; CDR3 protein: CASSQTQSSYNEQFF
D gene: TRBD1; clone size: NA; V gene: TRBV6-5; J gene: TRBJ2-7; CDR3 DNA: TGTGCCAGCAGTTATAGACAGGGGGCAGGGGAGCAGTACTTC; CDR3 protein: CASSYRQGAGEQYF
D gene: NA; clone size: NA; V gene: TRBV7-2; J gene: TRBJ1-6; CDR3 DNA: TGTGCCAGCAGCTTACAGGGTGGTGATTCACCCCTCCACTTT; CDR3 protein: CASSLQGGDSPLHF
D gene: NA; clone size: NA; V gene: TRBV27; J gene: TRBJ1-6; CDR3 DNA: TGTGCCAGCAGTGCACGGACCAATTCACCCCTCCACTTT; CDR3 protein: CASSARTNSPLHF
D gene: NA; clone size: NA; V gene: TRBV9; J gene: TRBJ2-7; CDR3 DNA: TGTGCCAGCAGTTATAAACCGGGGACCGGGGAGCAGTACTTC; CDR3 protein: CASSYKPGTGEQYF
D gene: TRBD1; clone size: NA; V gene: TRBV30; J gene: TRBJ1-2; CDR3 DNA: TGTGCGACGAAGGTTGGGTATCGGACAGGGGGCTCTGGCTACACCTTC; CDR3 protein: CATKVGYRTGGSGYTF
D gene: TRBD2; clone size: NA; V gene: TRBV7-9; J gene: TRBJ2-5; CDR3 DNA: TGTGCCAGCAGCTCCCTGCGGGGGGGGCCAGAGACCCAGTACTTC; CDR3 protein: CASSSLRGGPETQYF
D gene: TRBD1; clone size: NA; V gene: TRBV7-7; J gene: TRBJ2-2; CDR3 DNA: TGTGCCAGCAGCCCCGGGACAGGGGGCTTCGGGGAGCTGTTTTTT; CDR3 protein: CASSPGTGGFGELFF
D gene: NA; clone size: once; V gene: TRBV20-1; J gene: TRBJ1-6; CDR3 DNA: TGCAGTGCTCGAACTTTGACCGTCTTTTCACCCCTCCACTTT; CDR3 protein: CSARTLTVFSPLHF
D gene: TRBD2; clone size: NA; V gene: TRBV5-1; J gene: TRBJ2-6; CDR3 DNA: TGCGCCAGCAGCTTGGTGGGACCCCTTAGCGGGGGCTCTGGGGCCAACGTCCTGACTTTC; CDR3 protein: CASSLVGPLSGGSGANVLTF
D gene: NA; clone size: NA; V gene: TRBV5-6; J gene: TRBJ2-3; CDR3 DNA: TGTGCCAGCAGCCCCCAAATGGGTATAGATACGCAGTATTTT; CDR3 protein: CASSPQMGIDTQYF